The present T cell receptor beta chain was sequenced within a study of cytomegalovirus exposure and HLA in healthy donors. Study-level information: Findings of an earlier analysis included under 140 million unique TCR beta sequences from roughly 200 million T cells. General observations from the study: The productive fraction for most TCR beta V segments was about 87% or about 30% in an earlier analysis. Usually a TCR sequence was rare, but some public TCRs were found in many donors.

Turning to this clone: Antigen specificity is unknown.

The study ran its PCR with 60 Vbeta and 13 Jbeta primers. Clones were sequenced by immunoSEQ multiplex PCR, and TCRdb holds only the in-frame ones, with some missing. The sample lists roughly 45,000 clones; 63% were seen once. V lost 0 bases and J lost 0; bases outside the gene matches: 14. This CDR3 spans 20 amino acids. CDR1 is LNHNV, CDR2 YYDKDF, per germline (reference sequence). The chain joins TRBV15 to TRBJ2-7, with 10 bases aligning to TRBD2. The TCR was taken from a man between 60 and 70 years old in good health and CMV-seropositive. Input material: PBMCs. The CDR3 is CATSRDWTTSSGGSSYEQYF. The CDR3, as DNA: TGTGCCACCAGCAGAGATTGGACCACTTCTAGCGGGGGCAGCTCCTACGAGCAGTACTTC.